Each of the 25 T cell receptor beta chains below was sequenced from the same sample in a study of shared clonotypes between healthy human individuals. Profiling relied on immunoSEQ multiplex PCR, and the TCRdb table lists in-frame clones only, not all of them. Altogether 150,000 to 200,000 clones are present, around 63% being singletons, with the ten largest covering about 10%. Sequencing was performed on memory CD4+ T cells sorted from blood. The subset is: CD45RA-negative fraction. The receptor source for this set is a man aged 25-45 years in good health.

This clone was seen a handful of times. V and J are TRBV9 and TRBJ2-3; 8 nucleotides agree with TRBD2. Germline lookup yields CDR1 SGDLS and CDR2 YYNGEE. Trimming removed 5 bases from V and 1 base from J; junction bases left unmatched: 18. The CDR3 covers 19 residues. CDR3 in amino acids: CASSKGLGRVVAGTDTQYF. CDR3 coding DNA: TGTGCCAGCAGTAAAGGGCTCGGGAGGGTTGTAGCAGGCACAGATACGCAGTATTTT.

J is TRBJ2-1 and V is TRBV19, with D perhaps TRBD2 (6 bases). Germline V CDR1 and CDR2: LNHDA, SQIVND (reference sequence). This CDR3 region has 15 residues. The V end was cut by 3 bases, the J end by 6 bases, with 15 bases between. Here the CDR3 DNA reads TGTGCCAGTAGTATCCGACTAGTCGAATTCAATGAGCAGTTCTTC. Translating gives CASSIRLVEFNEQFF.

The chain links TRBV2 to TRBJ1-2, with D tentatively TRBD1 (5 bases). Trimming removed 6 bases from V and 8 bases from J, with 16 bases in between. The CDR3 is made up of 13 amino acids. Looked up from germline, CDR1 is SNHLY and CDR2 is FYNNEI. DNA for the CDR3: TGTGCCAGCAGGGGAAACCCAAGGGGCGGCTACACCTTC. Protein product: CASRGNPRGGYTF.

The rearrangement links TRBV5-5 to TRBJ2-7, with TRBD2 matching over 10 bases. The CDR3 extends over 18 amino acids. V trimming: 4 bases; J trimming: 1 base; junction bases outside the gene matches: 14. In germline, CDR1 is SGHKS, CDR2 YYEKEE (reference sequence). The CDR3 sequence: CASSLVSSSGGSSYEQYF. CDR3 in DNA: TGTGCCAGCAGCCTTGTTAGCTCTAGCGGGGGTTCTTCCTACGAGCAGTACTTC.

CDR3 coding DNA: TGTGCCAGCAGCCGTCAGGGCATGGTGAACACTGAAGCTTTCTTT. Protein product: CASSRQGMVNTEAFF. V and J are TRBV7-8 and TRBJ1-1, with a tentative D call TRBD1 (5 bases). Germline CDR1 is SGHVS and CDR2 is FQNEAQ. This CDR3 has 15 amino acids. The V gene lost 5 bases and the J gene lost 0 bases, with 13 bases spanning the gap.

About this clone: One base away lies a much larger clone, so this may be a sequencing read error. The sample holds other DNA sequences that translate to the same CDR3. J is TRBJ1-1 and V is TRBV11-2; maybe TRBD1 (5 bases). The CDR3 runs to 13 residues. The germline V and J ends were trimmed by 5 bases and 0 bases, with 7 bases remaining between them. The V gene's germline CDR1 is SGHAT and CDR2 FQNNGV. Here the CDR3 reads CASSLGVNTEAFF. In nucleotides, the CDR3 is TGTGCCAGCAGCCTAGGGGTGAACACTGAAGCTTTCTTT. Variable domain in full (rest from reference TRBV11-2 and TRBJ1-1): EAGVAQSPRYKIIEKRQSVAFWCNPISGHATLYWYQQILGQGPKLLIQFQNNGVVDDSQLPKDRFSAERLKGVDSTLKIQPAKLEDSAVYLCASSLGVNTEAFFGQGTRLTVV.

This clone appeared many times. V gene TRBV2 combines with J gene TRBJ1-1, with no clear D. Germline CDR1 SNHLY, CDR2 FYNNEI. Trimming cost V 9 bases and J 5 bases, with 16 bases left between them. The CDR3 sequence is 13 residues long. Here the CDR3 reads CASKREVGTEAFF. The CDR3 bases are TGTGCCAGTAAGCGGGAGGTTGGTACTGAAGCTTTCTTT.

This clone appeared a few times. The rearrangement links TRBV28 to TRBJ1-5; TRBD1 is a possible D gene (6 bases). V lost 6 bases, J lost 2 bases, and 17 bases lay in between. The length of the CDR3 is 16 residues. Germline V gives CDR1 MDHEN, CDR2 SYDVKM. This CDR3 reads CASRPTGKTGNQPQHF. The CDR3 DNA follows: TGTGCCAGCAGGCCTACAGGGAAGACAGGCAATCAGCCCCAGCATTTT.

With regard to this clone: A read error may produce the germline difference seen at one junction end. The chain is built from TRBV30 and TRBJ1-5, with D tentatively TRBD1 (6 bases). This CDR3 has 14 amino acids. Germline CDR1 reads GTSNPN; CDR2 reads SVGIG (reference sequence). The CDR3 reads CAWRKGGDNQPQHF. For the CDR3, the DNA is TGTGCTTGGAGAAAAGGGGGGGACAATCAGCCCCAGCATTTT.

The chain carries TRBV7-8 and TRBJ1-4; D is undetermined. CDR1 is SGHVS, CDR2 FQNEAQ, per germline. This CDR3 is 16 amino acids long. Trimming pared 3 bases from V and 8 bases from J, leaving 19 bases between. The CDR3 nucleotides are TGTGCCAGCAGCTTCCTTAGTTGGGCTACTACAGAAAAACTGTTTTTT. This gives the protein CASSFLSWATTEKLFF.

This clone was picked up a small number of times. The V and J genes are TRBV5-6 and TRBJ2-7; D uncertain. In germline, CDR1 is SGHDT, CDR2 YYEEEE. CDR3 length equals 13 residues. The V gene lost 0 bases and the J gene lost 0 bases, with 4 bases spanning the gap. In DNA, the CDR3 is TGTGCCAGCAGCTTGGACTACTCCTACGAGCAGTACTTC. It yields the protein CASSLDYSYEQYF. Full variable domain (remainder filled in from reference TRBV5-6 and TRBJ2-7): DAGVTQSPTHLIKTRGQQVTLRCSPKSGHDTVSWYQQALGQGPQFIFQYYEEEERQRGNFPDRFSGHQFPNYSSELNVNALLLGDSALYLCASSLDYSYEQYFGPGTRLTVT.

A word on this clone: This sample includes further DNA sequences coding for the same CDR3. This chain links TRBV29-1 with TRBJ2-2, with TRBD2 as a possible D gene (6 bases). Trimming stripped 4 bases from V and 8 bases from J, with 11 bases between. The CDR3 contains 12 residues. Germline V gene lookup returns CDR1 SQVTM and CDR2 ANQGSEA. CDR3 sequence reads: CSVGGAGGELFF. CDR3 bases: TGCAGCGTTGGTGGGGCGGGGGGGGAGCTGTTTTTT.

The J gene is TRBJ2-7, the V gene TRBV27, with 7 bases lining up with TRBD1. V dropped 8 bases and J dropped 4; count of bases not matched to a gene: 20. The CDR3 is 17 residues long. Per the germline V gene, CDR1 is MNHEY and CDR2 is SMNVEV (reference sequence). CDR3 sequence reads: CASSLIGQAPKFYEQYF. In DNA form, the CDR3 reads TGTGCCAGCTCACTTATTGGACAGGCGCCGAAGTTTTACGAGCAGTACTTC.

The chain uses TRBV10-2 and TRBJ1-5; D not resolved. Trimming removed 3 bases from V and 5 bases from J, with 8 bases in between. CDR3 length: 13 amino acids. CDR1 is WSHSY, CDR2 SAAADI, per germline. For the CDR3, the DNA is TGCGCCAGCAGTGAAGAGGGAGATCAGCCCCAGCATTTT. Its protein is CASSEEGDQPQHF.

CDR3 coding DNA: TGTGCCAGTAGATCGTGGTTTGAGGGACCCGAGGATAATGAAAAACTGTTTTTT. Amino acid sequence: CASRSWFEGPEDNEKLFF. V is TRBV19 and J is TRBJ1-4, with D possibly TRBD1 on 5 matching bases. V was cut by 6 bases and J by 4 bases, with 24 bases left in between. Germline assignment: CDR1 LNHDA and CDR2 SQIVND (reference sequence). This CDR3 has 18 amino acids.

V usage is TRBV28 and J usage is TRBJ2-5; tentative D call: TRBD1 (6 bases). V was clipped by 2 bases and J by 1 base, with 8 bases between them. This CDR3 region has 14 residues. Looked up from germline, CDR1 is MDHEN and CDR2 is SYDVKM. The CDR3: CASSLMGAQETQYF. The CDR3 DNA sequence: TGTGCCAGCAGTTTAATGGGGGCCCAAGAGACCCAGTACTTC. The full variable domain, rest sourced from reference TRBV28 and TRBJ2-5, is DVKVTQSSRYLVKRTGEKVFLECVQDMDHENMFWYRQDPGLGLRLIYFSYDVKMKEKGDIPEGYSVSREKKERFSLILESASTNQTSMYLCASSLMGAQETQYFGPGTRLLVL.

V is TRBV27 and J is TRBJ2-3, with TRBD2 matching 12 bases. V gave up 5 bases and J gave up 7 bases; unmatched junction bases: 16. CDR1 is MNHEY and CDR2 is SMNVEV in the germline V gene (reference sequence). This CDR3 spans 18 amino acids. The CDR3 loop reads CASSLALLAGGPGYTQYF. The CDR3 DNA sequence: TGTGCCAGCAGTCTCGCCCTACTAGCGGGAGGACCAGGGTATACGCAGTATTTT.

This clone has more than one count but fewer than ten. The rearrangement links TRBV5-1 to TRBJ2-7; D remains unclear. Germline V gene data show CDR1 as SGHRS and CDR2 as YFSETQ. This CDR3 is built from 11 residues. Trimming removed 7 bases at V and 6 bases at J, with 11 bases between. The CDR3 nucleotides read TGCGCCAGCTCAAGGGAAGCCGAGCAGTACTTC. Its protein product is CASSREAEQYF.

The chain has TRBV28 and TRBJ2-7, with a weak D call TRBD2 (6 bases). Trimming left V 3 bases short and J 1 base short, with 13 bases between. CDR3 length: 15 residues. Per germline, CDR1 MDHEN and CDR2 SYDVKM. Here the CDR3 reads CASSFAGGRSYEQYF. Here the CDR3 DNA reads TGTGCCAGCAGTTTCGCCGGAGGGCGATCCTACGAGCAGTACTTC. The complete variable domain, with remaining parts taken from reference TRBV28 and TRBJ2-7, reads DVKVTQSSRYLVKRTGEKVFLECVQDMDHENMFWYRQDPGLGLRLIYFSYDVKMKEKGDIPEGYSVSREKKERFSLILESASTNQTSMYLCASSFAGGRSYEQYFGPGTRLTVT.

The J gene is TRBJ1-2, the V gene TRBV5-4; no definite D call. This CDR3 spans 15 amino acids. The V gene's germline CDR1 is SGHNT and CDR2 YYREEE (reference sequence). Trimming took off 2 bases at V and 0 bases at J, with 11 bases between the two ends. The CDR3 spells CASSFQRGANYGYTF. CDR3 nucleotide sequence: TGTGCCAGCAGCTTTCAACGGGGAGCTAACTATGGCTACACCTTC.

This clone was recorded once. The chain combines TRBV7-2 with TRBJ1-3; 9 positions match TRBD1. This CDR3 is built from 15 residues. Looked up from germline, CDR1 is SGHTA and CDR2 is FQGNSA. Trimming cost V 5 bases and J 0 bases; bases outside gene matches: 2. CDR3 DNA: TGTGCCAGCAGCCGGGACAGGGTCTCTGGAAACACCATATATTTT. Translated: CASSRDRVSGNTIYF. Combining the CDR3 with reference TRBV7-2 and TRBJ1-3 gives the whole variable domain GAGVSQSPSNKVTEKGKDVELRCDPISGHTALYWYRQSLGQGLEFLIYFQGNSAPDKSGLPSDRFSAERTGGSVSTLTIQRTQQEDSAVYLCASSRDRVSGNTIYFGEGSWLTVV.

This chain links TRBV18 with TRBJ2-1; a possible D gene is TRBD2 (5 bases). Germline V gene data show CDR1 as KGHSH and CDR2 as LQKENI. CDR3 length equals 15 residues. Trimming took 2 bases from V and 6 from J, leaving 14 bases between them. The CDR3, as DNA: TGTGCCAGCTCACCATCGCATTACGAGGGCAATGAGCAGTTCTTC. Translation: CASSPSHYEGNEQFF.

The chain couples TRBV19 to TRBJ1-4; D unresolved. The CDR3 covers 8 residues. Trimming left V 7 bases short and J 12 bases short, with 3 bases between. Germline CDR1 reads LNHDA; CDR2 reads SQIVND (reference sequence). The DNA of the CDR3 is TGTGCCAGTAAGGAACTGTTTTTT. Amino acids: CASKELFF.

This clone was detected a few times. This chain links TRBV2 with TRBJ2-3; 7 positions agree with TRBD1. The CDR3 contains 13 residues. Germline CDR1 and CDR2: SNHLY and FYNNEI. V shed 6 bases and J 4 bases; nucleotides not matched to a gene: 4. DNA of the CDR3: TGTGCCAGCAGACCGGGACAGTCAGATACGCAGTATTTT. Translated, it gives CASRPGQSDTQYF.

In this sample, this clone turned up a few times. The J gene is TRBJ2-7, the V gene TRBV21-1; TRBD2, as called in the table, went unchecked against the DNA. TRBV21-1 is a documented pseudogene. The CDR3 has 10 residues. The CDR3 spells CASRVYEQYF. The DNA of the CDR3 is TGTGCCAGCCGAGTCTACGAGCAGTACTTC.